These 2 T cell receptor beta chains share one sample of origin, sequenced in a study of PD-1 blockade in classical Hodgkin lymphoma. Method: immunoSEQ multiplex PCR; TCRdb's copy keeps in-frame clones and lacks some. The sample lists around 30,000 clones; less than 75% were seen once. The time point is: cycle 4 day 1 (C4D1), after six to seven weeks of nivolumab. There was relapse after autologous stem cell transplantation in every patient, and there was variation in brentuximab vedotin exposure. This sample comprised peripheral blood mononuclear cells (PBMCs), obtained before the fourth cycle of nivolumab. Receptors originate from a human donor with classical Hodgkin lymphoma.

V gene TRBV4-2 combines with J gene TRBJ1-2, with 10 bases aligning to TRBD1. From germline, CDR1 is LGHNA and CDR2 YNFKEQ. The J segment lost 3 bases and the V segment lost 3 bases, leaving 4 bases of the junction unmatched. This CDR3 has 15 residues. The CDR3 nucleotides are TGTGCCAGCAGCCAGACAGGGGGCGCGGACTATGGCTACACCTTC. It codes for CASSQTGGADYGYTF.

The chain has TRBV6-5 and TRBJ2-5, with 10 bases lining up with TRBD1. CDR3 length equals 16 residues. CDR1 is MNHEY and CDR2 is SVGAGI in the germline V gene. J lost 2 bases, V lost 0 bases, and 3 bases had no gene match. The CDR3 reads CASSYSRDRGQETQYF. CDR3 DNA: TGTGCCAGCAGTTACTCGAGGGACAGGGGTCAAGAGACCCAGTACTTC.